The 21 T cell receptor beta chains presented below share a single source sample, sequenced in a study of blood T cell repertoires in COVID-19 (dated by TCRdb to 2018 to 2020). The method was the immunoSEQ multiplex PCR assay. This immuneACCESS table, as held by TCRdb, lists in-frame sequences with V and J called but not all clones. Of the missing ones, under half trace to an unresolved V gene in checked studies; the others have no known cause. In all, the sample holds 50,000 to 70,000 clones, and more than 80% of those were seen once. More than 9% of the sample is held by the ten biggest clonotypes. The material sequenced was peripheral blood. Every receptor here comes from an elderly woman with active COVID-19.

CDR3 DNA sequence: TGCAGCGTTGAAGATCGACGGACAGCCTATGGCTACACCTTC. Translation: CSVEDRRTAYGYTF. The chain links TRBV29-1 to TRBJ1-2; TRBD1 is a possible D gene (6 bases). There are 14 residues in the CDR3. CDR1 is SQVTM, CDR2 ANQGSEA, per germline. Trimming removed 0 bases from V and 4 bases from J, with 12 bases in between. Using reference TRBV29-1 and TRBJ1-2 for the parts outside the CDR3, the full variable domain is SAVISQKPSRDICQRGTSLTIQCQVDSQVTMMFWYRQQPGQSLTLIATANQGSEATYESGFVIDKFPISRPNLTFSTLTVSNMSPEDSSIYLCSVEDRRTAYGYTFGSGTRLTVV.

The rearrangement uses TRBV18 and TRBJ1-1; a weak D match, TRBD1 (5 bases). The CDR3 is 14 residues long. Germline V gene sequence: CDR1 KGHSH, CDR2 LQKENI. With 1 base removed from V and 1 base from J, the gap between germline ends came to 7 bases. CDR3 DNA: TGTGCCAGCTCACCACAGGGGCGGAACACTGAAGCTTTCTTT. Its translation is CASSPQGRNTEAFF.

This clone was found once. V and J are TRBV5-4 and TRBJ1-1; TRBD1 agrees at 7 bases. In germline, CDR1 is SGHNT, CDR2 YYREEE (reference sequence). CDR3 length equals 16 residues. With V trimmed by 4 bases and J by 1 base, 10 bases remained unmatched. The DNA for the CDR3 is TGTGCCAGCAGCCAGACCCCTGGACAGGCGAACACTGAAGCTTTCTTT. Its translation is CASSQTPGQANTEAFF.

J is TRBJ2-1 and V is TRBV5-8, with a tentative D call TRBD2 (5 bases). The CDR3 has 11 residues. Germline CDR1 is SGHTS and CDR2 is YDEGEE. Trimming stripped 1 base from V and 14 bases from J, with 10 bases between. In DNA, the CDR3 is TGTGCCAGCAGCTTGATGTGGGAGAAGTTCTTC. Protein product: CASSLMWEKFF.

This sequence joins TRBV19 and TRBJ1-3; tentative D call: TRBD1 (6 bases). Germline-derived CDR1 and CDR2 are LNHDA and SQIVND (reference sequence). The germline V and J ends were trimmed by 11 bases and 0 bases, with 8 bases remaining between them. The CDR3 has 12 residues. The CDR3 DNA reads TGTGCCGCCAGGGGCTCTGGAAACACCATATATTTT. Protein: CAARGSGNTIYF.

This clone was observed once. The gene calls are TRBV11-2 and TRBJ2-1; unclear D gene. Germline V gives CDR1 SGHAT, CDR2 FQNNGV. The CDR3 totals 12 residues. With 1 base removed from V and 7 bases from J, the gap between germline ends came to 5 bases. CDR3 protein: CASSLVSNEQFF. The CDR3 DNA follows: TGTGCCAGCAGCTTAGTCTCGAATGAGCAGTTCTTC.

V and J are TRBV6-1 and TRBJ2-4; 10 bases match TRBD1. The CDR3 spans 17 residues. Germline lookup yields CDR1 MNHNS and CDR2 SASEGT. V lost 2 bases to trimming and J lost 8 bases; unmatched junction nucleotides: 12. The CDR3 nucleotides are TGTGCCAGCAGTGAAAGGTTCTGGACAGGGGGACGTGACATTCAGTACTTC. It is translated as CASSERFWTGGRDIQYF.

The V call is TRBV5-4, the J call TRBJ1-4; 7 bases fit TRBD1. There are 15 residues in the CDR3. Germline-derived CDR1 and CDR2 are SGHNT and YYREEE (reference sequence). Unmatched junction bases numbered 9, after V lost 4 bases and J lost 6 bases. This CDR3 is CASSPRKGADEKLFF. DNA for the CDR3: TGTGCCAGCAGCCCGCGAAAGGGGGCGGATGAAAAACTGTTTTTT. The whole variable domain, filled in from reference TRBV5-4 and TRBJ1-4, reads ETGVTQSPTHLIKTRGQQVTLRCSSQSGHNTVSWYQQALGQGPQFIFQYYREEENGRGNFPPRFSGLQFPNYSSELNVNALELDDSALYLCASSPRKGADEKLFFGSGTQLSVL.

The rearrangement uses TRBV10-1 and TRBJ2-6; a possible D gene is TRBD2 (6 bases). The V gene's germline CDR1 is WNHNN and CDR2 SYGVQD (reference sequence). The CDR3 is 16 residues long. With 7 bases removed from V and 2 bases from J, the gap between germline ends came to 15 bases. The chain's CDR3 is CASIGQGGPGANVLTF. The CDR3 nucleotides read TGCGCCAGCATAGGGCAGGGAGGACCTGGGGCCAACGTCCTGACTTTC.

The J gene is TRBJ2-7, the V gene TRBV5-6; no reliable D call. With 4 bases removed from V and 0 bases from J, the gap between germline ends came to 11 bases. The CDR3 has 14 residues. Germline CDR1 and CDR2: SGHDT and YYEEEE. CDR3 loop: CASSASVSSYEQYV. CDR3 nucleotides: TGTGCCAGCAGCGCCAGTGTCTCCTCCTACGAGCAGTACGTC.

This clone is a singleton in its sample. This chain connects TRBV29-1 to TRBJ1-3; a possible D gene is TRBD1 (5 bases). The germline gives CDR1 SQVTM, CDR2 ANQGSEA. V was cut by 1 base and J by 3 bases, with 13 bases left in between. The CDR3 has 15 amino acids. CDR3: CSVEGGRDLGNTIYF. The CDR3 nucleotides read TGCAGCGTTGAAGGGGGCAGGGATCTTGGAAACACCATATATTTT.

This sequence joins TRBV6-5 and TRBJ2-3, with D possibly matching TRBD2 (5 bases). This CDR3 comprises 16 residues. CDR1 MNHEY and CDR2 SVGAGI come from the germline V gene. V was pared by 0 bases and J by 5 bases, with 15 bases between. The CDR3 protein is CASSYSRGPVGDTQYF. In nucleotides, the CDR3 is TGTGCCAGCAGTTACTCGAGAGGGCCTGTCGGAGATACGCAGTATTTT.

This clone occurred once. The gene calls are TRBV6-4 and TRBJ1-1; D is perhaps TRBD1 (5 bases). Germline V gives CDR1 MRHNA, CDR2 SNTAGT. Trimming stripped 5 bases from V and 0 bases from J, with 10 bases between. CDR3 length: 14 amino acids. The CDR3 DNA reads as TGTGCCAGCAGTTTCGGGGGGGTGAACACTGAAGCTTTCTTT. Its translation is CASSFGGVNTEAFF.

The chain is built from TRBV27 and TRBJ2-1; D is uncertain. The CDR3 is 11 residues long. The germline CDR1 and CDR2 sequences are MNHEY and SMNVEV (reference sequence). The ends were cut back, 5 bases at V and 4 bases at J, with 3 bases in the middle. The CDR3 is CASSRYNEQFF. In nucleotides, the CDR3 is TGTGCCAGCAGTCGGTACAATGAGCAGTTCTTC.

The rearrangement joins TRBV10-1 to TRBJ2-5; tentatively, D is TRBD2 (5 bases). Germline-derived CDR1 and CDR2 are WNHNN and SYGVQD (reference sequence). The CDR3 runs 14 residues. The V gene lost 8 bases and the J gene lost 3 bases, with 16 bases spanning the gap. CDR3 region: CASPSTGVKETQYF. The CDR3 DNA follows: TGCGCCAGCCCTTCCACCGGGGTCAAAGAGACCCAGTACTTC.

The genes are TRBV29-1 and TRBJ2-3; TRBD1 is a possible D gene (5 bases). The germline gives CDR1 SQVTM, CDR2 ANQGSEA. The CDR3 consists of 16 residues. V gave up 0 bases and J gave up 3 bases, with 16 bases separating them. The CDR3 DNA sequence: TGCAGCGTTGAAGACAGGGATCATGTGGGAACAGATACGCAGTATTTT. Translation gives CSVEDRDHVGTDTQYF.

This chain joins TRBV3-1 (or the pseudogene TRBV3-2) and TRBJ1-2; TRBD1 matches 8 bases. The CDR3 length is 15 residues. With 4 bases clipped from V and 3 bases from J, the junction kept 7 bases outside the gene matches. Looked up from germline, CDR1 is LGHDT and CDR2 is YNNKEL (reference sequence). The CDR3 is CASSPRDRRHYGYTF. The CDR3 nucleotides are TGTGCCAGCAGCCCCCGGGACAGGCGGCACTATGGCTACACCTTC.

CDR3: CSVEGGALAGGDNEQFF. CDR3 nucleotides: TGCAGCGTTGAAGGCGGAGCCCTAGCGGGAGGCGACAATGAGCAGTTCTTC. The chain links TRBV29-1 to TRBJ2-1; 11 bases fit TRBD2. CDR3 length: 17 amino acids. The germline V gene encodes CDR1 SQVTM and CDR2 ANQGSEA. After removal of 1 base from V and 5 bases from J, the junction contained 10 bases not matched to a gene.

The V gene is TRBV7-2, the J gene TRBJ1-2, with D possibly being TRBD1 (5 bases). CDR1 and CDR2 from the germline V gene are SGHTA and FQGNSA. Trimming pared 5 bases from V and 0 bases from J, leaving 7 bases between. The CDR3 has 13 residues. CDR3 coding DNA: TGTGCCAGCAGCAAAGGGGCTAACTATGGCTACACCTTC. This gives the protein CASSKGANYGYTF.

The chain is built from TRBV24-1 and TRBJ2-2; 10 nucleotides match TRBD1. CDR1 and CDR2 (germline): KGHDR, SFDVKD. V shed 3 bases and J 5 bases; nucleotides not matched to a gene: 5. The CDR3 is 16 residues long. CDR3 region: CATSDEGQGRTGELFF. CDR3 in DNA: TGTGCCACCAGTGATGAGGGACAGGGGCGGACCGGGGAGCTGTTTTTT.

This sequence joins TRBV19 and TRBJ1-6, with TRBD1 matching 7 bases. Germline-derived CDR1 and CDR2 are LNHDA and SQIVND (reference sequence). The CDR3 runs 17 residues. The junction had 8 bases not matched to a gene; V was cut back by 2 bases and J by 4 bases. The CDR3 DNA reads TGTGCCAGTAGTATACGGTCGGGACAGAGTTATAATTCACCCCTCCACTTT. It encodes CASSIRSGQSYNSPLHF. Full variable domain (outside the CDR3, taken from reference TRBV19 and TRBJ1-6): DGGITQSPKYLFRKEGQNVTLSCEQNLNHDAMYWYRQDPGQGLRLIYYSQIVNDFQKGDIAEGYSVSREKKESFPLTVTSAQKNPTAFYLCASSIRSGQSYNSPLHFGNGTRLTVT.